Listed below are T cell receptor beta chains from one sample, sequenced in a study of cytomegalovirus exposure and HLA in healthy donors. Produced via immunoSEQ multiplex PCR; TCRdb's table is partial and in-frame only. The sample contains about 160,000 clones, about 80% of which appear only once. Sequencing was carried out using PBMCs. The receptors stem from a man aged 18 to 30 in good health and CMV-seropositive. Each CDR3 is given with its conserved first and last residue. The order of the fields is V gene, J gene, clone size, D gene, CDR3 protein, CDR3 DNA. A D gene is named only where the DNA matches it firmly. Only some rows state a clone size, as once, few, many or a class for expanded clones.

V: TRBV7-8
J: TRBJ2-7
size: -
D: TRBD2
CDR3: CASSFRLAGGGEQYF
DNA: TGTGCCAGCAGCTTTCGGCTAGCGGGAGGGGGTGAGCAGTACTTC

V: TRBV18
J: TRBJ2-7
size: -
D: -
CDR3: CASSLAEGVEQYF
DNA: TGTGCCAGCTCGCTAGCGGAGGGGGTCGAGCAGTACTTC

V: TRBV30
J: TRBJ2-3
size: once
D: TRBD1
CDR3: CAWSPGGPDTQYF
DNA: TGTGCCTGGAGTCCAGGGGGCCCAGATACGCAGTATTTT

V: TRBV5-1
J: TRBJ2-1
size: -
D: TRBD2
CDR3: CASSSGLAGVYNEQFF
DNA: TGCGCCAGCAGCTCGGGACTAGCGGGAGTCTACAATGAGCAGTTCTTC

V: TRBV5-1
J: TRBJ2-7
size: once
D: TRBD2
CDR3: CASSLAGTSFDEQYF
DNA: TGCGCCAGCAGCTTGGCCGGGACTAGCTTCGACGAGCAGTACTTC

V: TRBV6-5
J: TRBJ2-6
size: -
D: -
CDR3: CASTMRVSGANVLTF
DNA: TGTGCCAGCACTATGAGGGTCTCTGGGGCCAACGTCCTGACTTTC

V: TRBV4-1
J: TRBJ1-4
size: -
D: TRBD1
CDR3: CASSPRDRGRGEKLFF
DNA: TGCGCCAGCAGCCCCCGGGACAGGGGGCGAGGTGAAAAACTGTTTTTT

V: TRBV19
J: TRBJ1-5
size: -
D: -
CDR3: CASSINTGYVQPQHF
DNA: TGTGCCAGTAGTATCAACACAGGGTATGTACAGCCCCAGCATTTT

V: TRBV9
J: TRBJ1-2
size: -
D: -
CDR3: CASPAGGGANYGYTF
DNA: TGTGCCAGCCCCGCGGGGGGGGGAGCTAACTATGGCTACACCTTC

V: TRBV10-3
J: TRBJ1-1
size: few
D: -
CDR3: CAIRANRNTEAFF
DNA: TGTGCCATCAGAGCAAATCGGAACACTGAAGCTTTCTTT

V: TRBV18
J: TRBJ1-4
size: -
D: -
CDR3: CASSPVSVVEKLFF
DNA: TGTGCCAGCTCACCCGTATCAGTGGTTGAAAAACTGTTTTTT

V: TRBV27
J: TRBJ2-7
size: -
D: TRBD2
CDR3: CASRLAGGYEQYF
DNA: TGTGCCAGCAGATTAGCGGGGGGTTACGAGCAGTACTTC

V: TRBV5-1
J: TRBJ2-5
size: few
D: -
CDR3: CASSLAFRQPQETQYF
DNA: TGCGCCAGCAGCTTGGCCTTCAGACAGCCCCAAGAGACCCAGTACTTC

V: TRBV4-1
J: TRBJ1-1
size: -
D: -
CDR3: CASSQADSDWNTEAFF
DNA: TGCGCCAGCAGCCAAGCGGACAGTGATTGGAACACTGAAGCTTTCTTT

V: TRBV19
J: TRBJ1-2
size: -
D: -
CDR3: CASTPEGGRNYGYTF
DNA: TGTGCCAGTACCCCGGAGGGAGGGAGGAACTATGGCTACACCTTC

V: TRBV7-2
J: TRBJ2-3
size: -
D: -
CDR3: CASSLQQSGTDTQYF
DNA: TGTGCCAGCAGCTTACAACAGTCAGGCACAGATACGCAGTATTTT

V: TRBV27
J: TRBJ2-1
size: -
D: -
CDR3: CASSGDIGSSYNEQFF
DNA: TGTGCCAGCAGCGGGGACATCGGTAGCTCCTACAATGAGCAGTTCTTC

V: TRBV5-1
J: TRBJ1-6
size: -
D: -
CDR3: CASSFVSGMDSPLHF
DNA: TGCGCCAGCAGCTTCGTCTCGGGAATGGATTCACCCCTCCACTTT

V: TRBV29-1
J: TRBJ2-5
size: -
D: TRBD1
CDR3: CSVLGSTGTARETQYF
DNA: TGCAGCGTTTTAGGATCTACCGGGACAGCCAGGGAGACCCAGTACTTC

V: TRBV2
J: TRBJ2-5
size: once
D: -
CDR3: CASPRSWQETQYF
DNA: TGTGCCAGCCCTAGGTCCTGGCAAGAGACCCAGTACTTC

V: TRBV30
J: TRBJ2-3
size: -
D: TRBD2
CDR3: CAWSADSGSRTDTQYF
DNA: TGTGCCTGGAGTGCAGACAGCGGGAGCCGCACAGATACGCAGTATTTT

V: TRBV19
J: TRBJ2-7
size: -
D: TRBD1
CDR3: CASRMDGTVEQYF
DNA: TGTGCCAGTAGGATGGATGGGACAGTCGAGCAGTACTTC

V: TRBV19
J: TRBJ1-4
size: -
D: TRBD1
CDR3: CASSAWTGANEKLFF
DNA: TGTGCCAGTAGTGCCTGGACAGGGGCTAATGAAAAACTGTTTTTT

V: TRBV12-5
J: TRBJ2-2
size: -
D: TRBD1
CDR3: CASGLVHGTGVTGELFF
DNA: TGTGCTAGTGGTTTGGTACACGGGACAGGGGTCACCGGGGAGCTGTTTTTT

V: TRBV13
J: TRBJ2-3
size: -
D: -
CDR3: CASSLGLRHYTDTQYF
DNA: TGTGCCAGCAGCTTAGGGCTGCGACATTACACAGATACGCAGTATTTT

V: TRBV7-3
J: TRBJ1-6
size: -
D: -
CDR3: CASSFSPDSPLHF
DNA: TGTGCCAGCAGCTTTTCCCCGGATTCACCCCTCCACTTT

V: TRBV9
J: TRBJ2-6
size: -
D: -
CDR3: CASSVFGRAAGANVLTF
DNA: TGTGCCAGCAGCGTATTCGGCAGGGCAGCTGGGGCCAACGTCCTGACTTTC

V: TRBV19
J: TRBJ1-5
size: -
D: -
CDR3: CASSMKVGGYQPQHF
DNA: TGTGCCAGTAGTATGAAGGTAGGGGGATATCAGCCCCAGCATTTT

V: TRBV6-1
J: TRBJ1-3
size: few
D: -
CDR3: CASSGGNTIYF
DNA: TGTGCCAGCTCGGGTGGAAACACCATATATTTT

V: TRBV29-1
J: TRBJ2-3
size: -
D: TRBD2
CDR3: CSVATSGGPADTQYF
DNA: TGCAGCGTAGCCACTAGCGGGGGCCCGGCAGATACGCAGTATTTT

V: TRBV28
J: TRBJ1-2
size: -
D: -
CDR3: CASSPPPSGTNYGYTF
DNA: TGTGCCAGCAGTCCCCCCCCCAGCGGGACAAACTATGGCTACACCTTC

V: TRBV10-3
J: TRBJ2-3
size: -
D: TRBD2
CDR3: CAISESTGGGADTQYF
DNA: TGTGCCATCAGTGAGTCGACGGGGGGAGGGGCAGATACGCAGTATTTT

V: TRBV15
J: TRBJ2-5
size: few
D: -
CDR3: CATSGLWGETQYF
DNA: TGTGCCACCAGCGGGCTGTGGGGCGAGACCCAGTACTTC

V: TRBV9
J: TRBJ1-6
size: -
D: TRBD1
CDR3: CASSPEHGTANSPLHF
DNA: TGTGCCAGCAGCCCGGAACACGGGACAGCCAATTCACCCCTCCACTTT

V: TRBV14
J: TRBJ1-1
size: -
D: -
CDR3: CASSPGREAFF
DNA: TGTGCCAGCAGCCCAGGGCGTGAAGCTTTCTTT

V: TRBV9
J: TRBJ2-3
size: -
D: -
CDR3: CASSPGLGTDTQYF
DNA: TGTGCCAGCAGCCCGGGACTGGGAACAGATACGCAGTATTTT

V: TRBV29-1
J: TRBJ2-1
size: -
D: TRBD2
CDR3: CSVEDLNSGIGNEQFF
DNA: TGCAGCGTTGAAGATCTTAATAGCGGGATCGGCAATGAGCAGTTCTTC

V: TRBV19
J: TRBJ2-7
size: -
D: TRBD1
CDR3: CASSRGTGGRYYEQYF
DNA: TGTGCCAGTAGTAGGGGGACAGGGGGAAGATACTACGAGCAGTACTTC

V: TRBV18
J: TRBJ1-1
size: -
D: TRBD1
CDR3: CASSLGTGNTEAFF
DNA: TGTGCCAGCTCTCTTGGGACAGGCAACACTGAAGCTTTCTTT

V: TRBV6-1
J: TRBJ1-2
size: -
D: -
CDR3: CASSEAHRGGFYGYTF
DNA: TGTGCCAGCAGTGAAGCGCATCGTGGCGGATTCTATGGCTACACCTTC

V: TRBV5-4
J: TRBJ2-4
size: few
D: TRBD2
CDR3: CASSSGGVYGNSQYF
DNA: TGTGCCAGCAGCAGCGGGGGCGTATACGGGAACAGTCAGTACTTC

V: TRBV6-1
J: TRBJ2-3
size: -
D: -
CDR3: CASSDPVAGSTDTQYF
DNA: TGTGCCAGCAGTGACCCAGTCGCGGGAAGCACAGATACGCAGTATTTT

V: TRBV14
J: TRBJ2-7
size: -
D: TRBD2
CDR3: CASSWASGPYEQYF
DNA: TGTGCCAGCAGCTGGGCTAGCGGACCCTACGAGCAGTACTTC

V: TRBV19
J: TRBJ1-5
size: -
D: -
CDR3: CASSSSGRGALQPQHF
DNA: TGTGCCAGTAGTAGTTCCGGTCGGGGGGCCCTTCAGCCCCAGCATTTT

V: TRBV5-4
J: TRBJ1-2
size: -
D: -
CDR3: CASSPDRTYGYTF
DNA: TGTGCCAGCAGCCCCGACAGAACTTATGGCTACACCTTC

V: TRBV12-2
J: TRBJ2-7
size: -
D: -
CDR3: CASRLRGQGANEQYF
DNA: TGTGCAAGTCGCTTGAGAGGACAGGGGGCCAACGAGCAGTACTTC

V: TRBV5-1
J: TRBJ2-2
size: -
D: -
CDR3: CASSLAGTGELFF
DNA: TGCGCCAGCAGCTTGGCGGGCACCGGGGAGCTGTTTTTT

V: TRBV5-1
J: TRBJ2-5
size: -
D: -
CDR3: CASSLTNQETQYF
DNA: TGCGCCAGCAGCCTGACTAACCAAGAGACCCAGTACTTC

V: TRBV4-2
J: TRBJ2-3
size: -
D: TRBD2
CDR3: CASSRNGGAGNTQYF
DNA: TGTGCCAGCAGCCGTAACGGGGGGGCCGGGAATACGCAGTATTTT

V: TRBV9
J: TRBJ2-5
size: -
D: -
CDR3: CASSVGQGMETQYF
DNA: TGTGCCAGCAGCGTAGGGCAGGGGATGGAGACCCAGTACTTC

V: TRBV11-3
J: TRBJ2-1
size: -
D: -
CDR3: CASSLASSSEQFF
DNA: TGTGCCAGCAGCTTAGCGAGTAGCAGTGAGCAGTTCTTC

V: TRBV19
J: TRBJ2-1
size: -
D: -
CDR3: CASRGGPAPSYNEQFF
DNA: TGTGCCAGTAGGGGAGGTCCGGCCCCTTCCTACAATGAGCAGTTCTTC

V: TRBV25-1
J: TRBJ1-3
size: -
D: -
CDR3: CASSEDSGNTIYF
DNA: TGTGCCAGCAGTGAAGACAGTGGAAACACCATATATTTT

V: TRBV5-1
J: TRBJ2-7
size: -
D: TRBD1
CDR3: CASSLLDRQYEQYF
DNA: TGCGCCAGCAGCTTGTTGGACAGGCAATACGAGCAGTACTTC